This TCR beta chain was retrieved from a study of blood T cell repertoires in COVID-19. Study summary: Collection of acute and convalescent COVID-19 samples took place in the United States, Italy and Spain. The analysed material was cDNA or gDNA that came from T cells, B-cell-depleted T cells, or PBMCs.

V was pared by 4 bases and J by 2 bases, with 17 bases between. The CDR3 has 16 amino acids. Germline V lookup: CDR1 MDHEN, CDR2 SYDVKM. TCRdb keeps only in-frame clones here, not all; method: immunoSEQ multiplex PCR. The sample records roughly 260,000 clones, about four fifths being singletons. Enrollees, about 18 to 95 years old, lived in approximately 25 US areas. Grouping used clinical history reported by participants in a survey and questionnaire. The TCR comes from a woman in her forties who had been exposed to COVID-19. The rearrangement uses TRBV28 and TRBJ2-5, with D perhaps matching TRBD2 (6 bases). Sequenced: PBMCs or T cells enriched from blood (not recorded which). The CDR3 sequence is CASSSSGESLQETQYF. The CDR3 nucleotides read TGTGCCAGCAGTTCCTCGGGGGAGTCCCTTCAAGAGACCCAGTACTTC.